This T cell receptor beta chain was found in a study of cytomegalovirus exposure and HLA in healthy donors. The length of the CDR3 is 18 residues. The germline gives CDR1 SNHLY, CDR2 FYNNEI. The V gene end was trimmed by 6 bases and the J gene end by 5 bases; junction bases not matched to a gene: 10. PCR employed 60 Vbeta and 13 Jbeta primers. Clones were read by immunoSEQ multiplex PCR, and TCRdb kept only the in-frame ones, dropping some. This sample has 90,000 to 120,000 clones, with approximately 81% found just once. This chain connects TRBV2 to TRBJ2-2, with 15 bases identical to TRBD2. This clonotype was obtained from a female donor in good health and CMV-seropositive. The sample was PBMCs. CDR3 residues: CASRGGLAGGRWTGELFF. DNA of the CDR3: TGTGCCAGCAGGGGAGGACTAGCGGGAGGGCGTTGGACCGGGGAGCTGTTTTTT.